These T cell receptor beta chains were read from a single sample in a study of shared clonotypes between healthy human individuals. The protocol was immunoSEQ multiplex PCR, while the TCRdb copy is restricted to in-frame clones and leaves out a portion. The sample has 2 million to 2.5 million clones, just under 95% seen once. Material for sequencing was naive CD4+ T cells from PBMCs. The receptors were sampled from a man younger than 35 in good health. Some clones in this sample may be carry-over from other donors' samples. Both conserved end residues are part of each CDR3. The order of the fields is J gene, V gene, CDR3 protein.

TRBJ1-4,TRBV4-3,CASSRGRAATNEKLFF
TRBJ1-3,TRBV27,CASSRTGEGNTIYF
TRBJ1-1,TRBV5-6,CASSLGQGLNTEAFF
TRBJ2-5,TRBV15,CATSRGATQETQYF
TRBJ2-7,TRBV28,CASSLLRGNSYEQYF
TRBJ1-2,TRBV11-2,CASSRWTGKANYGYTF
TRBJ1-2,TRBV5-6,CASSTYRLSEDYGYTF
TRBJ1-2,TRBV6-5,CASSHMGGYTF
TRBJ1-5,TRBV6-1,CASIGNSNQPQHF
TRBJ1-3,TRBV7-6,CASSLVANTIYF
TRBJ1-1,TRBV30,CAWSVGRGNTEAFF
TRBJ1-1,TRBV25-1,CASSESGGRTEAFF
TRBJ2-1,TRBV14,CASSHLGSGYSYNEQFF
TRBJ2-5,TRBV28,CASSFSAGYQETQYF